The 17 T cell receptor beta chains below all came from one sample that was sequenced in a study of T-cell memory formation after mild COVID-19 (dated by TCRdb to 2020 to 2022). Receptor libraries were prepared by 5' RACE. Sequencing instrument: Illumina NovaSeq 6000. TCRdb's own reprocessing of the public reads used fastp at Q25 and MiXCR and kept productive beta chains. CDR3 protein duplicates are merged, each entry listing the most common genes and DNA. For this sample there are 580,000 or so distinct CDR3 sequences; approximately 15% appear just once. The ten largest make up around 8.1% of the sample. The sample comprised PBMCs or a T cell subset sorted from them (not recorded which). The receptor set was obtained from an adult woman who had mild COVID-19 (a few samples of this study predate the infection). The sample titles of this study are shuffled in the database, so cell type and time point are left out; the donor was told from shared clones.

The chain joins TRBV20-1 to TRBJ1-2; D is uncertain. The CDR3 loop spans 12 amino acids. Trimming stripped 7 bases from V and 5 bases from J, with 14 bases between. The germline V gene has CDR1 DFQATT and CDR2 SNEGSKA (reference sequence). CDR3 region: CSVSNRGYGYTF. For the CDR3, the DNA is TGCAGTGTCTCAAATCGGGGTTATGGCTACACCTTC.

CDR3 loop: CASSPRQGGSEGYTF. In nucleotides, the CDR3 is TGTGCCAGCAGCCCTAGACAGGGAGGGTCAGAAGGCTACACCTTC. The chain recombines TRBV27 with TRBJ1-2; TRBD1 matches at 7 bases. Trimming took 6 bases from V and 8 from J; bases not matched to a gene: 15. This CDR3 region has 15 residues. CDR1 MNHEY and CDR2 SMNVEV come from the germline V gene (reference sequence).

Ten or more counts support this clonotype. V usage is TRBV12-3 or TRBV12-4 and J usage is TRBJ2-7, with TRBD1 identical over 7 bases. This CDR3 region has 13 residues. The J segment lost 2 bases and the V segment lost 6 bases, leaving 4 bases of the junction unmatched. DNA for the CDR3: TGTGCCAGCAGCTCCACAGGGGCCTACGAGCAGTACTTC. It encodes CASSSTGAYEQYF.

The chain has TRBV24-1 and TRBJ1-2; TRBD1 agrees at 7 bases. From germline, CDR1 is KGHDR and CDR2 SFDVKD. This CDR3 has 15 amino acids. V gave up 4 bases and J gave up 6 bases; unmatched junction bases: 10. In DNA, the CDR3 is TGTGCCACCAGTGAACCCCGACAGGGTGGGGATGGCTACACCTTC. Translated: CATSEPRQGGDGYTF.

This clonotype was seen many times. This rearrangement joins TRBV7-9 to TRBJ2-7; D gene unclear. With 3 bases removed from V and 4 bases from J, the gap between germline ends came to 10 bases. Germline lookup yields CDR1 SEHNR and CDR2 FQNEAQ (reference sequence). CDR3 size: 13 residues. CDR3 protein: CASSFEREYEQYF. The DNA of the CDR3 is TGTGCCAGCAGCTTCGAAAGAGAATACGAGCAGTACTTC.

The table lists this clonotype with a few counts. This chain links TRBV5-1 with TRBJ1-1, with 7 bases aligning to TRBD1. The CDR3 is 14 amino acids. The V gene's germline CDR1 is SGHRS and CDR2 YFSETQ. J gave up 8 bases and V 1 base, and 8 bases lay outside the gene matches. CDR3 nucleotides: TGCGCCAGCAGCTTGCCCGGGCAGGGGGGAGAAGCTTTCTTT. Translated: CASSLPGQGGEAFF.

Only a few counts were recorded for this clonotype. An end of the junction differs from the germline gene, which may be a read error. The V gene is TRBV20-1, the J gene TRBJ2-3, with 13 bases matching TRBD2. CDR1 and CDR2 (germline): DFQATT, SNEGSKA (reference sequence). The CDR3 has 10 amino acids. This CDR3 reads CSAPGTSGVF. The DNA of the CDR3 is TGCAGTGCTCCCGGGACTAGCGGGGTTTTT.

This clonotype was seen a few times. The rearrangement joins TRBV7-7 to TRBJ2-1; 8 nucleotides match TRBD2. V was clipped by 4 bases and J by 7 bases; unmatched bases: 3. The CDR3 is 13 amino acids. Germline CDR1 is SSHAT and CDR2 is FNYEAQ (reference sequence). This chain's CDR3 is CASSSGGRNEQFF. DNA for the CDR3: TGTGCCAGCAGCTCGGGGGGGCGTAATGAGCAGTTCTTC.

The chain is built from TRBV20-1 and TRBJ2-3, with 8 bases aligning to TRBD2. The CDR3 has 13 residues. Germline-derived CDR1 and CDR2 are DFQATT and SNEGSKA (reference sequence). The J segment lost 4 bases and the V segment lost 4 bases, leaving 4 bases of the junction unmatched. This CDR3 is CSAIRGGPDTQYF. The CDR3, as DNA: TGCAGTGCTATTCGGGGGGGGCCAGATACGCAGTATTTT.

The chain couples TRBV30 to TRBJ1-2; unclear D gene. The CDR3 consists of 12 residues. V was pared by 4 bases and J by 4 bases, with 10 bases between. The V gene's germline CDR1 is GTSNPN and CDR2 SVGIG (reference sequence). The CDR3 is CAWIVEPYGYTF. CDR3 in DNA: TGTGCCTGGATAGTGGAACCCTATGGCTACACCTTC.

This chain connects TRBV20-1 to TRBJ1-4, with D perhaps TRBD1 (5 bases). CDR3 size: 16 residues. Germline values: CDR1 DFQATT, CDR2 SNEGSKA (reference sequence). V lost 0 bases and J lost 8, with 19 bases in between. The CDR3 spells CSARDQLSLGEEKLFF. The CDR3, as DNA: TGCAGTGCTAGAGATCAACTCTCACTAGGGGAAGAAAAACTGTTTTTT.

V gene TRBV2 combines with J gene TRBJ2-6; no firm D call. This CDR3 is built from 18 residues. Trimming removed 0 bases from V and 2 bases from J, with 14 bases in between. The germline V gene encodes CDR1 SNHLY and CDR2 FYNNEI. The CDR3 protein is CASSEALWPTPGANVLTF. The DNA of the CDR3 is TGTGCCAGCAGTGAAGCGCTGTGGCCGACCCCTGGGGCCAACGTCCTGACTTTC.

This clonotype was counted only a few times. Here the CDR3 DNA reads TGTGCCAGCAGTTCAGTAGCGGGAAGAAACAATGAGCAGTTCTTC. This codes for CASSSVAGRNNEQFF. The J gene is TRBJ2-1, the V gene TRBV12-3 or TRBV12-4; 8 positions match TRBD2. The CDR3 is made up of 15 amino acids. V shed 4 bases and J 5 bases; nucleotides not matched to a gene: 7.

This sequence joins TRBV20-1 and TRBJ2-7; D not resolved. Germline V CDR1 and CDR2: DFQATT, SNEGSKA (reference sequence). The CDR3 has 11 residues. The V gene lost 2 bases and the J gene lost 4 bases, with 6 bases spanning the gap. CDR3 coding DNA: TGCAGTGCTAGACGGGTTTACGAGCAGTACTTC. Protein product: CSARRVYEQYF.

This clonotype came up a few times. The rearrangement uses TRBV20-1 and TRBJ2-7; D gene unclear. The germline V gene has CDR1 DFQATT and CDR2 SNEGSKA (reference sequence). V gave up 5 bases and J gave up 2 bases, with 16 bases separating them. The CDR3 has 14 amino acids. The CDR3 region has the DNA TGCAGTGCTCCCCCCCTCAATAAGGCCTACGAGCAGTACTTC. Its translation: CSAPPLNKAYEQYF.

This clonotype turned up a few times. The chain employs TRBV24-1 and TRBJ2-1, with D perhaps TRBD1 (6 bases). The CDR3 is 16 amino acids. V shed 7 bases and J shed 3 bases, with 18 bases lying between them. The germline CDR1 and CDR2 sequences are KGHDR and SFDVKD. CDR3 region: CATSASQGTVYNEQFF. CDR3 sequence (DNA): TGTGCCACCAGCGCCTCTCAGGGGACCGTCTACAATGAGCAGTTCTTC.

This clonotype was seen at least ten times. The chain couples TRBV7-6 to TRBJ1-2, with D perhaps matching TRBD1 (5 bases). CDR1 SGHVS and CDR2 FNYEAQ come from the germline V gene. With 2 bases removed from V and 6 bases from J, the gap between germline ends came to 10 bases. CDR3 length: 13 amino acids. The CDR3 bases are TGTGCCAGCAGCTTATCGGGGGGGGATGGCTACACCTTC. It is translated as CASSLSGGDGYTF.